Given below is one T cell receptor beta chain in context. Using its own MiXCR run on the 5' RACE reads, TCRdb lists one record per CDR3 protein. The sample shows under 30,000 distinct CDR3 sequences, 6.5% to 9% of them seen only once. V gave up 3 bases and J gave up 5 bases, with 10 bases separating them. The germline V gene has CDR1 SGHDT and CDR2 YYEEEE. This CDR3 is 13 amino acids long. This sample stems from a study of CD8 T cells in ankylosing spondylitis. The sequenced material came from blood. The genes are TRBV5-6 and TRBJ2-3, with no clear D. The receptor was isolated from a male donor with ankylosing spondylitis or in good health (not recorded which). CDR3: CASSYPGRDTQYF. The CDR3 region has the DNA TGTGCCAGCAGCTATCCGGGCAGAGATACGCAGTATTTT. Supplemented by reference TRBV5-6 and TRBJ2-3, the full variable domain reads DAGVTQSPTHLIKTRGQQVTLRCSPKSGHDTVSWYQQALGQGPQFIFQYYEEEERQRGNFPDRFSGHQFPNYSSELNVNALLLGDSALYLCASSYPGRDTQYFGPGTRLTVL.